These 22 T cell receptor beta chains were all obtained from the same sample, sequenced in a study of T-cell reconstitution after alpha-beta-depleted transplantation in children. Library preparation (for TCRbeta) was performed with unique molecular identifiers. TCRdb recomputed calls from the PCR reads with MiXCR, one row per CDR3 protein. The sample lists a few hundred thousand distinct CDR3 sequences; 10% were seen once. Sequencing was performed on PBMCs, taken before TCRalphabeta/CD19-depleted stem cell transplant. These receptors originate from a boy in the first two years of life with acute myeloid leukemia, due to receive a stem cell transplant.

The chain combines TRBV18 with TRBJ2-5; D is undetermined. V gave up 3 bases and J gave up 0 bases, with 8 bases separating them. The germline CDR1 and CDR2 sequences are KGHSH and LQKENI. This CDR3 region has 14 residues. The CDR3 DNA is TGTGCCAGCTCACCGACAAACCACCAAGAGACCCAGTACTTC. It specifies CASSPTNHQETQYF.

This clonotype was found many times. The J gene is TRBJ2-3, the V gene TRBV11-2, with TRBD2 matching 8 bases. The V and J ends lost 5 bases and 0 bases, in that order; junction bases with no gene match: 10. CDR1 is SGHAT and CDR2 is FQNNGV in the germline V gene. CDR3 length equals 17 residues. CDR3 nucleotide sequence: TGTGCCAGCAGCCCTCGACATACTAGCGGTAGCACAGATACGCAGTATTTT. It yields the protein CASSPRHTSGSTDTQYF. The full variable domain, completed using reference TRBV11-2 and TRBJ2-3, is EAGVAQSPRYKIIEKRQSVAFWCNPISGHATLYWYQQILGQGPKLLIQFQNNGVVDDSQLPKDRFSAERLKGVDSTLKIQPAKLEDSAVYLCASSPRHTSGSTDTQYFGPGTRLTVL.

The sample holds many counts of this clonotype. CDR3 sequence reads: CSASSVNYGYTF. CDR3 sequence (DNA): TGCAGTGCTAGTTCCGTTAACTATGGCTACACCTTC. The chain recombines TRBV20-1 with TRBJ1-2; D unresolved. The CDR3 is 12 amino acids. Deletions cut 3 bases from V and 1 base from J, with 6 bases between. CDR1 DFQATT and CDR2 SNEGSKA come from the germline V gene (reference sequence).

This clonotype showed up many times. J is TRBJ2-7 and V is TRBV4-1, with 8 bases fitting TRBD2. The CDR3 has 15 amino acids. Unmatched junction bases numbered 5, after V lost 4 bases and J lost 0 bases. CDR1 is MGHRA and CDR2 is YSYEKL in the germline V gene. CDR3 region: CASSRSGTSSYEQYF. In DNA form, the CDR3 reads TGCGCCAGCAGCCGTTCCGGGACTAGCTCCTACGAGCAGTACTTC.

This clonotype was observed many times. The chain couples TRBV12-3 or TRBV12-4 to TRBJ2-7; no firm D call. V dropped 1 base and J dropped 7 bases, with 8 bases sitting between them. The CDR3 is made up of 12 amino acids. CDR3 protein: CASSLGLGEQYF. The CDR3 DNA is TGTGCCAGCAGTTTAGGCCTGGGGGAGCAGTACTTC.

This clonotype was detected many times. This chain joins TRBV3-1 and TRBJ2-7; perhaps TRBD2 as D (6 bases). The CDR3 extends over 16 amino acids. Germline loops: CDR1 LGHDT, CDR2 YNNKEL (reference sequence). V was trimmed by 0 bases and J by 0 bases, leaving 12 bases between them. Written as DNA, the CDR3 is TGTGCCAGCAGCCAAGATCGAGGCGGGGTCTCCTACGAGCAGTACTTC. It encodes CASSQDRGGVSYEQYF.

There are many counts of this clonotype. The J gene is TRBJ2-1, the V gene TRBV20-1; 7 nucleotides agree with TRBD1. Germline assignment: CDR1 DFQATT and CDR2 SNEGSKA (reference sequence). The CDR3 has 16 amino acids. With V trimmed by 1 base and J by 0 bases, 6 bases remained unmatched. The CDR3, as DNA: TGCAGTGCTAGAGCTTCGACAGGGAGCTCCTACAATGAGCAGTTCTTC. Protein: CSARASTGSSYNEQFF.

This clonotype was recorded at least ten times. This chain links TRBV6-5 with TRBJ2-3; D may be TRBD1 or TRBD2 (5 bases each). The CDR3 covers 15 residues. V dropped 4 bases and J dropped 2 bases, with 13 bases sitting between them. The germline gives CDR1 MNHEY, CDR2 SVGAGI. CDR3 sequence: CASSSRESYTDTQYF. CDR3 nucleotides: TGTGCCAGCAGTTCCAGGGAGAGTTACACAGATACGCAGTATTTT.

This clonotype was observed many times. The gene calls are TRBV10-3 and TRBJ1-3, with 10 bases aligning to TRBD1. Trimming cost V 8 bases and J 9 bases; bases outside gene matches: 7. Germline CDR1 ENHRY, CDR2 SYGVKD. The CDR3 sequence is 13 residues long. The CDR3 region has the DNA TGTGCCATCGCCGGGACAGGGGCTGGCACCATATATTTT. Residues: CAIAGTGAGTIYF.

J is TRBJ1-1 and V is TRBV21-1. TRBV21-1 is tagged as a pseudogene. CDR3 length: 16 residues. This chain's CDR3 is CASSKGIRKRDTEAFF. CDR3 coding DNA: TGTGCCAGCAGCAAAGGGATTCGCAAGCGGGACACTGAAGCTTTCTTT.

This clonotype was observed at least ten times. The chain recombines TRBV7-2 with TRBJ1-5; the D gene is possibly TRBD1 (5 bases). The CDR3 runs 14 residues. Trimming removed 2 bases at V and 3 bases at J, with 8 bases between. Germline CDR1 SGHTA, CDR2 FQGNSA. The CDR3 is CASSLRGVNQPQHF. The CDR3, as DNA: TGTGCCAGCAGCTTAAGAGGGGTCAATCAGCCCCAGCATTTT.

Only a few counts were recorded for this clonotype. The rearrangement joins TRBV10-3 to TRBJ2-1; 7 positions match TRBD2. The CDR3 is 19 amino acids. V lost 4 bases, J lost 1 base, and 16 bases stayed unmatched. The germline gives CDR1 ENHRY, CDR2 SYGVKD. The CDR3 DNA follows: TGTGCCATCAGTGGGAGGTATCGGGAGGCCCCGCATTCCTACAATGAGCAGTTCTTC. Translated: CAISGRYREAPHSYNEQFF.

On this clonotype: A single base separates this from a much larger clone, so it may be a read error. The chain carries TRBV6-1 and TRBJ1-4, with unresolved D. The V end was cut by 7 bases, the J end by 3 bases, with 3 bases between. The CDR3 runs to 11 residues. Germline loops: CDR1 MNHNS, CDR2 SASEGT. The CDR3 DNA reads as TGTGCCAGCACCCCTAATGAAAAACTGTTTTTT. Residues: CASTPNEKLFF.

This clonotype was recorded many times. The CDR3 bases are TGTGCCAGCAGCATGAAAGGACTGACAGATACGCAGTATTTT. As protein: CASSMKGLTDTQYF. The chain uses TRBV5-4 and TRBJ2-3, with D possibly matching TRBD2 (5 bases). The CDR3 extends over 14 amino acids. From germline, CDR1 is SGHNT and CDR2 YYREEE (reference sequence). Trimming took 4 bases from V and 3 from J, leaving 12 bases between them.

The genes are TRBV7-3 and TRBJ1-6; D is uncertain. Germline V lookup: CDR1 SGHTA, CDR2 FQGTGA. The CDR3 runs 13 residues. The V and J ends lost 2 bases and 7 bases respectively, with 6 bases between them. This CDR3 reads CASSLHANSPLHF. In DNA, the CDR3 is TGTGCCAGCAGCTTACACGCCAATTCACCCCTCCACTTT.

Ten or more counts support this clonotype. This rearrangement joins TRBV5-1 to TRBJ2-2; no clear D. This CDR3 is built from 17 residues. Trimming shortened V by 0 bases and J by 4 bases, and 16 bases separated the two germline ends. Germline V gene data show CDR1 as SGHRS and CDR2 as YFSETQ. CDR3 in DNA: TGCGCCAGCAGCTTGGCCCCCTTACCGAGGCCCACCGGGGAGCTGTTTTTT. It codes for CASSLAPLPRPTGELFF.

This clonotype was observed at least ten times. The chain is built from TRBV10-3 and TRBJ2-1; D gene unclear. CDR1 and CDR2 (germline): ENHRY, SYGVKD. V was clipped by 2 bases and J by 8 bases, with 4 bases between them. The CDR3 has 11 amino acids. This chain's CDR3 is CAISEVYEQFF. As DNA, the CDR3 is TGTGCCATCAGTGAGGTCTATGAGCAGTTCTTC.

This clonotype was observed at least ten times. The genes are TRBV6-5 and TRBJ1-5, with 7 bases fitting TRBD1. Germline trimming cut 6 bases from V and 0 bases from J; bases unmatched to any gene: 5. Germline CDR1 and CDR2: MNHEY and SVGAGI. The CDR3 has 15 amino acids. CDR3 bases: TGTGCCAGCAGAACAGGGGACCCTAGCAATCAGCCCCAGCATTTT. It yields the protein CASRTGDPSNQPQHF.

This clonotype showed up just a few times. This CDR3 reads CSASVRGGHYNEQFF. The CDR3 DNA reads TGCAGTGCTAGTGTGCGGGGGGGCCACTACAATGAGCAGTTCTTC. This sequence joins TRBV20-1 and TRBJ2-1; 9 nucleotides agree with TRBD2. The CDR3 loop spans 15 amino acids. V dropped 3 bases and J dropped 3; count of bases not matched to a gene: 6. The V gene's germline CDR1 is DFQATT and CDR2 SNEGSKA (reference sequence).

There are many counts of this clonotype. V gene TRBV7-3 combines with J gene TRBJ2-1, with D possibly being TRBD2 (7 bases). This CDR3 region has 15 residues. Germline CDR1 SGHTA, CDR2 FQGTGA. With 5 bases removed from V and 8 bases from J, the gap between germline ends came to 19 bases. CDR3 in amino acids: CASSPGPGGRDEQFF. CDR3 bases: TGTGCCAGCAGCCCAGGTCCGGGGGGCAGGGATGAGCAGTTCTTC.

This clonotype was found many times. The rearrangement uses TRBV24-1 and TRBJ2-7; D unresolved. The CDR3 is 14 amino acids. The germline V gene has CDR1 KGHDR and CDR2 SFDVKD. Between the trimmed V and J ends, which lost 5 bases and 2 bases, there was a span of 12 bases. The CDR3 loop reads CATSGASPPYEQYF. CDR3 nucleotides: TGTGCCACCAGTGGCGCCAGCCCACCCTACGAGCAGTACTTC.

This clonotype was observed at least ten times. This sequence joins TRBV28 and TRBJ2-6; 7 nucleotides agree with TRBD1. Trimming took 4 bases from V and 0 from J; bases not matched to a gene: 3. Germline lookup yields CDR1 MDHEN and CDR2 SYDVKM. The CDR3 sequence is 16 residues long. The CDR3 protein is CASSWTGPSGANVLTF. The CDR3 nucleotides are TGTGCCAGCAGTTGGACAGGTCCCTCTGGGGCCAACGTCCTGACTTTC.